These 31 T cell receptor beta chains were all obtained from the same sample, sequenced in a study of blood T cell repertoires in COVID-19. The repertoire was sequenced with immunoSEQ multiplex PCR; TCRdb's copy has only in-frame clones and lacks some. The sample has about 300,000 clones, approximately 86% seen once. The sample taken for sequencing was peripheral blood. Every receptor here comes from a man aged 65 to 79 with acute or convalescent COVID-19.

This chain connects TRBV9 to TRBJ1-5; the D gene is possibly TRBD1 (5 bases). Germline assignment: CDR1 SGDLS and CDR2 YYNGEE. Trimming shortened V by 1 base and J by 7 bases, and 9 bases separated the two germline ends. The CDR3 contains 13 residues. The CDR3 region has the DNA TGTGCCAGCAGCGTACAGGGTGGGCAGCCCCAGCATTTT. Its translation: CASSVQGGQPQHF.

The chain joins TRBV13 to TRBJ1-5; D uncertain. Germline assignment: CDR1 PRHDT and CDR2 FYEKMQ (reference sequence). Trimming took off 2 bases at V and 6 bases at J, with 5 bases between the two ends. The CDR3 covers 12 residues. CDR3 bases: TGTGCCAGCAGCTTAAGAGGTCAGCCCCAGCATTTT. Protein product: CASSLRGQPQHF.

The chain uses TRBV19 and TRBJ1-1; D might be TRBD1 (5 bases). The CDR3 has 13 amino acids. V lost 7 bases and J lost 5, with 14 bases in between. Germline loops: CDR1 LNHDA, CDR2 SQIVND (reference sequence). DNA of the CDR3: TGTGCCAGTACCTTTACGGGGGGTACTGAAGCTTTCTTT. Amino acids: CASTFTGGTEAFF.

CDR3 in DNA: TGTGCCAGCTCGTGGGGGGGCCGCACCTATGGCTACACCTTC. The encoded protein is CASSWGGRTYGYTF. V gene TRBV18 combines with J gene TRBJ1-2; D possibly corresponds to TRBD1 (6 bases). Germline CDR1 and CDR2: KGHSH and LQKENI. With 6 bases removed from V and 4 bases from J, the gap between germline ends came to 15 bases. The CDR3 spans 14 residues.

The J gene is TRBJ1-6, the V gene TRBV18; perhaps TRBD1 as D (5 bases). Germline CDR1 KGHSH, CDR2 LQKENI. Trimming pared 6 bases from V and 8 bases from J, leaving 17 bases between. The CDR3 length is 15 residues. The CDR3 region has the DNA TGTGCCAGCTCCCCGGACACCGCCGGGTATTCACCCCTCCACTTT. Its protein is CASSPDTAGYSPLHF.

The chain couples TRBV7-2 to TRBJ1-2; weak D call: TRBD1 (5 bases). From germline, CDR1 is SGHTA and CDR2 FQGNSA. The ends were cut back, 5 bases at V and 5 bases at J, with 9 bases in the middle. The CDR3 consists of 12 residues. CDR3 coding DNA: TGTGCCAGCAGCCCAAGACAGTATGGCTACACCTTC. Its translation: CASSPRQYGYTF. Full variable domain (outside the CDR3, taken from reference TRBV7-2 and TRBJ1-2): GAGVSQSPSNKVTEKGKDVELRCDPISGHTALYWYRQSLGQGLEFLIYFQGNSAPDKSGLPSDRFSAERTGGSVSTLTIQRTQQEDSAVYLCASSPRQYGYTFGSGTRLTVV.

The CDR3 bases are TGTGCCAGCTCACCTTACGTAGGACATACGAATGGCTACACCTTC. This encodes CASSPYVGHTNGYTF. The chain is built from TRBV18 and TRBJ1-2; maybe TRBD1 (5 bases). The CDR3 sequence is 15 residues long. V was clipped by 3 bases and J by 6 bases, with 17 bases between them. In germline, CDR1 is KGHSH, CDR2 LQKENI.

The chain joins TRBV21-1 to TRBJ2-7; TRBD2 is the table's D call and was not checked against the DNA. TRBV21-1 is a documented pseudogene. The CDR3 loop spans 14 amino acids. For the CDR3, the DNA is TGTGCCACCCGGGGGGGCCCAGGGCACTACGAGCAGTACTTC. Translation gives CATRGGPGHYEQYF.

The genes are TRBV20-1 and TRBJ2-6; tentative D call: TRBD1 (5 bases). The CDR3 contains 14 residues. Trimming took off 3 bases at V and 3 bases at J, with 9 bases between the two ends. Germline loops: CDR1 DFQATT, CDR2 SNEGSKA (reference sequence). DNA of the CDR3: TGCAGTGCTAGTGCGACAGTTGGGGCCAACGTCCTGACTTTC. Translated, it gives CSASATVGANVLTF.

Only one count was recorded for this clone. The chain employs TRBV2 and TRBJ2-7; 14 bases are a match to TRBD2. With 2 bases clipped from V and 5 bases from J, the junction kept 11 bases outside the gene matches. This CDR3 region has 18 residues. Per germline, CDR1 SNHLY and CDR2 FYNNEI. The CDR3 is CASSERWGLAGVVNEQYF. The CDR3 nucleotides read TGTGCCAGCAGTGAAAGGTGGGGACTAGCGGGAGTAGTGAACGAGCAGTACTTC. Combining the CDR3 with reference TRBV2 and TRBJ2-7 gives the whole variable domain EPEVTQTPSHQVTQMGQEVILRCVPISNHLYFYWYRQILGQKVEFLVSFYNNEISEKSEIFDDQFSVERPDGSNFTLKIRSTKLEDSAMYFCASSERWGLAGVVNEQYFGPGTRLTVT.

The chain links TRBV28 to TRBJ1-1, with D hard to call. CDR1 and CDR2 (germline): MDHEN, SYDVKM. CDR3 length equals 14 residues. V lost 4 bases and J 4 bases, leaving 13 bases between the germline ends. CDR3: CASSSQPGSTEAFF. Written as DNA, the CDR3 is TGTGCCAGCAGTTCCCAGCCGGGGAGCACTGAAGCTTTCTTT.

V and J are TRBV21-1 and TRBJ1-6; the table's D call, TRBD1, was not checked against the DNA. TRBV21-1 is a recognized pseudogene. CDR3 size: 17 residues. The CDR3 DNA follows: TGTGCCAGCAGCAAGCCCGACAGGCCCTTCGGGAATTCACCCCTCCACTTT. This codes for CASSKPDRPFGNSPLHF.

V usage is TRBV2 and J usage is TRBJ1-3, with TRBD1 matching 8 bases. This CDR3 comprises 17 residues. Germline CDR1 reads SNHLY; CDR2 reads FYNNEI. Losses at the gene ends were 6 bases for V and 4 bases for J; bases not matched to a gene: 14. The CDR3 is CASRQFRTGLAGNTIYF. The CDR3 DNA follows: TGTGCCAGCAGGCAATTTAGGACAGGGCTGGCCGGAAACACCATATATTTT.

The chain links TRBV20-1 to TRBJ2-7; 7 bases agree with TRBD1. The CDR3 runs 14 residues. The V and J ends lost 4 bases and 0 bases, in that order; junction bases with no gene match: 6. The germline V gene encodes CDR1 DFQATT and CDR2 SNEGSKA (reference sequence). The CDR3 sequence is CSAIEDRYSYEQYF. CDR3 coding DNA: TGCAGTGCTATTGAGGACAGGTACTCCTACGAGCAGTACTTC.

The V and J genes are TRBV5-5 and TRBJ2-7; 7 bases agree with TRBD2. Unmatched junction bases numbered 6, after V lost 0 bases and J lost 3 bases. The CDR3 covers 15 residues. Germline-derived CDR1 and CDR2 are SGHKS and YYEKEE (reference sequence). The CDR3 sequence: CASSLALGGVYEQYF. In DNA form, the CDR3 reads TGTGCCAGCAGCTTGGCCTTGGGAGGGGTCTACGAGCAGTACTTC.

Only one count was recorded for this clone. The rearrangement joins TRBV12-3 or TRBV12-4 to TRBJ1-2, with D possibly TRBD1 on 5 matching bases. The CDR3 runs 13 residues. V lost 1 base and J 8 bases, leaving 11 bases between the germline ends. CDR3 in DNA: TGTGCCAGCAGTTTAGATTCCAGGGTCGGCTACACCTTC. Encoded protein: CASSLDSRVGYTF.

About this clone: A read error may explain this, as a much larger clone is one base away. V is TRBV5-6 and J is TRBJ2-5; 8 bases are a match to TRBD1. The CDR3 extends over 13 amino acids. The V gene end was trimmed by 2 bases and the J gene end by 4 bases; junction bases not matched to a gene: 1. Germline V CDR1 and CDR2: SGHDT, YYEEEE. The CDR3 here is CASSFGTGETQYF. CDR3 nucleotides: TGTGCCAGCAGCTTCGGGACAGGAGAGACCCAGTACTTC.

The chain employs TRBV19 and TRBJ2-7, with 7 bases identical to TRBD2. Losses at the gene ends were 6 bases for V and 5 bases for J; bases not matched to a gene: 10. The germline V gene has CDR1 LNHDA and CDR2 SQIVND (reference sequence). This CDR3 spans 14 amino acids. The CDR3 DNA sequence: TGTGCCAGTAGATTGGGAGGGTTAGGCGACGAGCAGTACTTC. Translated, it gives CASRLGGLGDEQYF.

This clone was found once. The chain carries TRBV19 and TRBJ2-7; TRBD2 aligns across 12 bases. This CDR3 spans 19 amino acids. The germline V gene has CDR1 LNHDA and CDR2 SQIVND (reference sequence). The junction had 16 bases not matched to a gene; V was cut back by 3 bases and J by 4 bases. The CDR3 DNA sequence: TGTGCCAGTAGTATCTGGGCTAGCGGGAGGGCCCTTCGATTATACGAGCAGTACTTC. This codes for CASSIWASGRALRLYEQYF.

The J gene is TRBJ1-1, the V gene TRBV12-5, with 8 positions matching TRBD1. This CDR3 has 13 amino acids. V gave up 3 bases and J gave up 5 bases; unmatched junction bases: 2. CDR1 and CDR2 (germline): LGHNT, FRNRAP. The CDR3 DNA reads as TGTGCTAGTGGTTTACAGGGGGGTACTGAAGCTTTCTTT. This translates into CASGLQGGTEAFF.

The V and J genes are TRBV6-2 or TRBV6-3 and TRBJ2-5; 11 nucleotides line up with TRBD2. CDR1 MNHEY and CDR2 SVGEGT come from the germline V gene. V shed 6 bases and J 0 bases; nucleotides not matched to a gene: 6. CDR3 length equals 16 residues. The CDR3 loop is CASSSGTSGYQETQYF. The CDR3 coding sequence is TGTGCCAGCAGCTCAGGGACTAGCGGATACCAAGAGACCCAGTACTTC.

The chain links TRBV29-1 to TRBJ2-7; 8 nucleotides line up with TRBD1. The J segment lost 6 bases and the V segment lost 7 bases, leaving 11 bases of the junction unmatched. Germline values: CDR1 SQVTM, CDR2 ANQGSEA. The length of the CDR3 is 13 residues. CDR3 sequence reads: CSAGQGRGSEQYF. The DNA for the CDR3 is TGCAGCGCCGGACAGGGTAGAGGGTCCGAGCAGTACTTC.

The CDR3 coding sequence is TGTGCCAGCAGCTCTGACTCTAATGAAAAACTGTTTTTT. This codes for CASSSDSNEKLFF. This sequence joins TRBV5-5 and TRBJ1-4; D gene unclear. The CDR3 sequence is 13 residues long. Germline V gives CDR1 SGHKS, CDR2 YYEKEE (reference sequence). V was clipped by 3 bases and J by 3 bases, with 6 bases between them.

The rearrangement links TRBV5-4 to TRBJ1-1, with 7 bases lining up with TRBD1. The trim removed 4 bases at V and 2 bases at J, leaving 14 bases unmatched. From germline, CDR1 is SGHNT and CDR2 YYREEE (reference sequence). The CDR3 runs 17 residues. The CDR3 DNA reads as TGTGCCAGCAGCCGGAGACAGGGTTCAAAAGTAAACACTGAAGCTTTCTTT. This encodes CASSRRQGSKVNTEAFF. The full variable domain, completed using reference TRBV5-4 and TRBJ1-1, is ETGVTQSPTHLIKTRGQQVTLRCSSQSGHNTVSWYQQALGQGPQFIFQYYREEENGRGNFPPRFSGLQFPNYSSELNVNALELDDSALYLCASSRRQGSKVNTEAFFGQGTRLTVV.

This clone was picked up a small number of times. The chain recombines TRBV19 with TRBJ2-7, with D maybe TRBD1 (7 bases). CDR3 length: 15 residues. Germline CDR1 reads LNHDA; CDR2 reads SQIVND (reference sequence). V lost 7 bases to trimming and J lost 6 bases, with 22 bases between them. In DNA form, the CDR3 reads TGTGCCAGTACACAAACAGGGGTTAGCGGCTCCGAGCAGTACTTC. Amino acids: CASTQTGVSGSEQYF.

The chain couples TRBV10-3 to TRBJ2-2, with 7 bases identical to TRBD2. The V gene's germline CDR1 is ENHRY and CDR2 SYGVKD. CDR3 length: 16 amino acids. V gave up 6 bases and J gave up 0 bases; unmatched junction bases: 7. The CDR3 DNA reads TGTGCCATCAGGACCTTGGGGGGGGCGAACACCGGGGAGCTGTTTTTT. Protein sequence: CAIRTLGGANTGELFF.

J is TRBJ1-6 and V is TRBV30; D is perhaps TRBD1 (6 bases). The CDR3 loop spans 14 amino acids. V shed 1 base and J shed 6 bases, with 10 bases lying between them. CDR1 GTSNPN and CDR2 SVGIG come from the germline V gene (reference sequence). CDR3 bases: TGTGCCTGGAGTGCCGAACAGGGTAATTCACCCCTCCACTTT. Amino acids: CAWSAEQGNSPLHF.

The V call is TRBV28, the J call TRBJ2-3, with 7 positions matching TRBD2. This CDR3 region has 13 residues. The germline V gene encodes CDR1 MDHEN and CDR2 SYDVKM. The V gene end was trimmed by 6 bases and the J gene end by 6 bases; junction bases not matched to a gene: 6. The CDR3 loop reads CASRQTSLDTQYF. The CDR3 DNA follows: TGTGCCAGCAGGCAGACTAGCCTCGATACGCAGTATTTT.

The chain uses TRBV19 and TRBJ1-1; no clear D. The CDR3 runs 14 residues. Trimming took off 3 bases at V and 3 bases at J, with 11 bases between the two ends. Germline V CDR1 and CDR2: LNHDA, SQIVND (reference sequence). CDR3 region: CASSMGRLHTEAFF. In DNA, the CDR3 is TGTGCCAGTAGTATGGGCCGATTACACACTGAAGCTTTCTTT.

The gene calls are TRBV7-2 and TRBJ2-2; TRBD2 might be the D (6 bases). CDR3 length equals 19 residues. CDR1 SGHTA and CDR2 FQGNSA come from the germline V gene. Trimming took off 3 bases at V and 0 bases at J, with 20 bases between the two ends. The CDR3, as DNA: TGTGCCAGCAGCTTTGGGTTCCGGGGCGGGGAGGCGAACACCGGGGAGCTGTTTTTT. Amino acids: CASSFGFRGGEANTGELFF.

The chain is built from TRBV6-2 or TRBV6-3 and TRBJ1-2; unclear D gene. The CDR3 sequence is 15 residues long. CDR1 and CDR2 (germline): MNHEY, SVGEGT. Between the trimmed V and J ends, which lost 0 bases and 13 bases, there was a span of 21 bases. CDR3 residues: CASSYSINQAQAGTF. CDR3 nucleotide sequence: TGTGCCAGCAGTTACTCGATAAATCAGGCCCAGGCCGGCACCTTC.